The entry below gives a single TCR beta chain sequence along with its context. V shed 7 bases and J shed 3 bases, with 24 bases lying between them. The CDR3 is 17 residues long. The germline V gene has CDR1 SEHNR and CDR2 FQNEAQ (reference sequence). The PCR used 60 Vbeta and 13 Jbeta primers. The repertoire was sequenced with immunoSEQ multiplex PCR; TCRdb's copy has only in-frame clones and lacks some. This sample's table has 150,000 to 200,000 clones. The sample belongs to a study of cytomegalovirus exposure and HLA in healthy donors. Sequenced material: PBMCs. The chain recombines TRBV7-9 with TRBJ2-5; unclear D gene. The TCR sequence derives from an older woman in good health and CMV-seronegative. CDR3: CASTPGKHSTWEETQYF. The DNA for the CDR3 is TGTGCCAGCACCCCAGGCAAGCATTCGACGTGGGAAGAGACCCAGTACTTC.